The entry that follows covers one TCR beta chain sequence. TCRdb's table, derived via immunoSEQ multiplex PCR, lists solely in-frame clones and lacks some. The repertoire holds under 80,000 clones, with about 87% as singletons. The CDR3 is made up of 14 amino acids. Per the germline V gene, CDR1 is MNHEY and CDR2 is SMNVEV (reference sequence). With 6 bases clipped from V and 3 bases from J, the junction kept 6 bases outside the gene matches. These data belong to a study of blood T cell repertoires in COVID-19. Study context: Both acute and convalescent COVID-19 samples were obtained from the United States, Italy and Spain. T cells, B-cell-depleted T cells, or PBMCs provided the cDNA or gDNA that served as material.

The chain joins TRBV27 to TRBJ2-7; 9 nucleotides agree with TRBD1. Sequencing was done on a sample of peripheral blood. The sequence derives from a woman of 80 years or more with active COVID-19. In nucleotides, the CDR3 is TGTGCCAGCAGACCCGGGACAGGGCGCTACGAGCAGTACTTC. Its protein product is CASRPGTGRYEQYF.